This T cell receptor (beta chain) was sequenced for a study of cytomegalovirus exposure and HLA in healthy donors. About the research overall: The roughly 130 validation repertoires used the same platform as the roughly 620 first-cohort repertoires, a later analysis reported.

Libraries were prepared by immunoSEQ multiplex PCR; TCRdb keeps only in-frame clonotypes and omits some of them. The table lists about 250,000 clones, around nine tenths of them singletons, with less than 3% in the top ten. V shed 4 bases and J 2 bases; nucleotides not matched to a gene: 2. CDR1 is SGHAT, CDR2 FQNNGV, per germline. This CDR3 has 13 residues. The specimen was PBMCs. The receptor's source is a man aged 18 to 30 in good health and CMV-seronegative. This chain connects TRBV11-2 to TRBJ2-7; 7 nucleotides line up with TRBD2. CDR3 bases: TGTGCCAGCAGCTCCGGGACTACCTACGAGCAGTACTTC. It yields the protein CASSSGTTYEQYF. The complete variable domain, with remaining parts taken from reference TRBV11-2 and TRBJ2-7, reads EAGVAQSPRYKIIEKRQSVAFWCNPISGHATLYWYQQILGQGPKLLIQFQNNGVVDDSQLPKDRFSAERLKGVDSTLKIQPAKLEDSAVYLCASSSGTTYEQYFGPGTRLTVT.